These 15 T cell receptor beta chains share one sample of origin, sequenced in a study of T-cell reconstitution after alpha-beta-depleted transplantation in children. TCRbeta library construction was performed incorporating unique molecular identifiers. One entry per CDR3 protein results from TCRdb running MiXCR on the PCR reads. The sample lists 600,000 to 700,000 distinct CDR3 sequences, over 15% occurring once. The material was PBMCs from the stem cell graft donor, obtained from the stem cell graft. The receptors were gathered from a human donor who donated a stem cell graft to a child with acute myeloid leukemia.

The CDR3 loop is CASSQESWAGTGELFF. Written as DNA, the CDR3 is TGCGCCAGCAGCCAAGAATCGTGGGCCGGAACCGGGGAGCTGTTTTTT. The chain employs TRBV4-3 and TRBJ2-2, with D unclear. Germline CDR1 is LGHNA and CDR2 is YSLEER. This CDR3 spans 16 amino acids. V lost 0 bases and J lost 5, with 13 bases in between.

This clonotype occurred a few times. The chain links TRBV20-1 to TRBJ1-4, with D perhaps matching TRBD1 (5 bases). Germline assignment: CDR1 DFQATT and CDR2 SNEGSKA (reference sequence). V dropped 4 bases and J dropped 0 bases, with 9 bases sitting between them. The length of the CDR3 is 14 residues. CDR3: CSATRGSTNEKLFF. In DNA, the CDR3 is TGCAGTGCTACACGGGGGTCAACTAATGAAAAACTGTTTTTT.

This clonotype was detected ten times or more. The J gene is TRBJ2-7, the V gene TRBV20-1; 10 positions match TRBD1. Germline-derived CDR1 and CDR2 are DFQATT and SNEGSKA (reference sequence). This CDR3 is 15 amino acids long. The trim removed 1 base at V and 3 bases at J, leaving 6 bases unmatched. The CDR3 protein is CSARGGTGVNYEQYF. The DNA of the CDR3 is TGCAGTGCTAGAGGAGGGACAGGGGTTAACTACGAGCAGTACTTC.

This clonotype was observed at least ten times. J is TRBJ1-1 and V is TRBV20-1; unclear D gene. CDR3 length equals 16 residues. Trimming took off 1 base at V and 4 bases at J, with 19 bases between the two ends. Germline V gene data show CDR1 as DFQATT and CDR2 as SNEGSKA (reference sequence). CDR3 sequence: CSARGSNQAGSTEAFF. As DNA, the CDR3 is TGCAGTGCTAGAGGTAGTAATCAGGCGGGTAGCACTGAAGCTTTCTTT.

In this sample, this clonotype turned up a few times. The rearrangement links TRBV5-1 to TRBJ2-1, with unresolved D. CDR3 length equals 16 residues. Germline V gives CDR1 SGHRS, CDR2 YFSETQ. The V and J ends lost 1 base and 1 base respectively, with 12 bases between them. The CDR3 DNA reads as TGCGCCAGCAGCTTGTATGGCACCGGGTCCTACAATGAGCAGTTCTTC. Protein: CASSLYGTGSYNEQFF.

The chain carries TRBV6-2 or TRBV6-3 and TRBJ2-7; D perhaps matches TRBD2 (7 bases). Trimming removed 3 bases from V and 5 bases from J, with 29 bases in between. There are 19 residues in the CDR3. Germline CDR1 is MNHEY and CDR2 is SVGEGT. The CDR3 DNA sequence: TGTGCCAGCAGTTATTCGGGCGTCTTCAGGGGAGGGTTTCGGGACGAGCAGTACTTC. Amino acid sequence: CASSYSGVFRGGFRDEQYF.

This clonotype has only a few counts. V and J are TRBV29-1 and TRBJ1-2, with D tentatively TRBD1 (6 bases). The CDR3 has 13 amino acids. Germline V gives CDR1 SQVTM, CDR2 ANQGSEA. V lost 4 bases to trimming and J lost 3 bases, with 12 bases between them. CDR3 protein: CSVGGRGDYGYTF. CDR3 in DNA: TGCAGCGTTGGGGGCAGGGGAGACTATGGCTACACCTTC.

This clonotype was seen only a few times. The V gene is TRBV12-3 or TRBV12-4, the J gene TRBJ2-3; D is undetermined. V gave up 7 bases and J gave up 0 bases, with 14 bases separating them. CDR3 size: 15 residues. For the CDR3, the DNA is TGTGCCAGCACCCGGTCCCGCGGTAGCACAGATACGCAGTATTTT. Its protein product is CASTRSRGSTDTQYF.

The chain carries TRBV9 and TRBJ1-1; the D is unclear. The CDR3 consists of 12 residues. The germline V gene encodes CDR1 SGDLS and CDR2 YYNGEE. The ends were cut back, 4 bases at V and 8 bases at J, with 12 bases in the middle. Here the CDR3 DNA reads TGTGCCAGCAGCACGCTCGATATGGAAGCTTTCTTT. Residues: CASSTLDMEAFF.

This clonotype was picked up a small number of times. The CDR3 nucleotides read TGTGCCAGCAGCTTAGATCCGGAGCTGTTTTTT. Translating gives CASSLDPELFF. This chain joins TRBV7-9 and TRBJ2-2; D remains unclear. CDR3 length: 11 amino acids. V lost 1 base to trimming and J lost 10 bases, with 4 bases between them. Per the germline V gene, CDR1 is SEHNR and CDR2 is FQNEAQ (reference sequence).

CDR3 DNA sequence: TGCAGCGCTATATTACATTCGACAGGGGCGGACACCGGGGAGCTGTTTTTT. Protein: CSAILHSTGADTGELFF. V and J are TRBV29-1 and TRBJ2-2, with 8 positions matching TRBD1. In germline, CDR1 is SQVTM, CDR2 ANQGSEA. The V gene end was trimmed by 7 bases and the J gene end by 3 bases; junction bases not matched to a gene: 16. The CDR3 is 17 amino acids.

This clonotype was found many times. The rearrangement links TRBV20-1 to TRBJ2-7; D gene ambiguous. The germline gives CDR1 DFQATT, CDR2 SNEGSKA (reference sequence). V was shortened by 1 base and J by 5 bases, with 12 bases between the two germline ends. The CDR3 has 13 residues. CDR3 coding DNA: TGCAGTGCTAGAGGAAGGGTGCTCGACGAGCAGTACTTC. It codes for CSARGRVLDEQYF.

The V gene is TRBV20-1, the J gene TRBJ2-1; TRBD1 matches 9 bases. The V and J ends lost 6 bases and 8 bases, in that order; junction bases with no gene match: 14. From germline, CDR1 is DFQATT and CDR2 SNEGSKA (reference sequence). The CDR3 loop spans 15 amino acids. The CDR3 loop reads CSAYKQGAGRDEQFF. For the CDR3, the DNA is TGCAGTGCGTACAAACAGGGGGCGGGTCGTGATGAGCAGTTCTTC.

This clonotype was seen a handful of times. V gene TRBV20-1 combines with J gene TRBJ1-2; 8 bases match TRBD1. The CDR3 runs to 14 residues. With 1 base clipped from V and 3 bases from J, the junction kept 4 bases outside the gene matches. Germline V gene data show CDR1 as DFQATT and CDR2 as SNEGSKA (reference sequence). The CDR3 is CSARGTGSDYGYTF. CDR3 bases: TGCAGTGCTAGAGGGACAGGGAGTGACTATGGCTACACCTTC.

This clonotype appeared many times. This chain uses TRBV20-1 with TRBJ2-5, with D maybe TRBD2 (6 bases). Germline V lookup: CDR1 DFQATT, CDR2 SNEGSKA (reference sequence). V shed 0 bases and J shed 7 bases, with 15 bases lying between them. This CDR3 is 14 amino acids long. The CDR3, as DNA: TGCAGTGCTAGAGATCAGGGACGGCGGGGGACCCAGTACTTC. Residues: CSARDQGRRGTQYF.